The 23 T cell receptor beta chains listed next were all sequenced from one sample in a study of naive and memory T cell subsets. Blood and skin TCR RNA was reverse transcribed with alpha and beta constant primers. TCRdb reprocessed the 5' RACE reads with MiXCR, giving one entry per CDR3 protein. The table records 20,000 to 30,000 distinct CDR3 sequences, approximately 24% of them present only once. RNA was extracted from approximately 2.4 ml of whole blood of healthy adults. Receptors were obtained from a female donor in good health.

The J gene is TRBJ1-1, the V gene TRBV29-1; 7 bases agree with TRBD1. Germline V gene lookup returns CDR1 SQVTM and CDR2 ANQGSEA. This CDR3 spans 15 amino acids. The V segment lost 6 bases and the J segment 3 bases; nucleotides outside the gene matches: 13. The CDR3 coding sequence is TGCAGCGTAATCACAGGGGAGGTGTGGTACACTGAAGCTTTCTTT. Its protein is CSVITGEVWYTEAFF.

This clonotype occurred many times. This chain joins TRBV28 and TRBJ1-5; a weak D match, TRBD1 (5 bases). Trimming removed 1 base at V and 3 bases at J, with 19 bases between. This CDR3 comprises 18 residues. Germline V gives CDR1 MDHEN, CDR2 SYDVKM. The chain's CDR3 is CASSLLLGLGQNNQPQHF. CDR3 coding DNA: TGTGCCAGCAGTTTATTGCTGGGACTTGGGCAGAACAATCAGCCCCAGCATTTT.

Many counts were recorded for this clonotype. The V call is TRBV29-1, the J call TRBJ2-1, with D possibly being TRBD1 or TRBD2 (5 bases each). Trimming took 1 base from V and 14 from J, leaving 15 bases between them. The CDR3 extends over 12 amino acids. Germline-derived CDR1 and CDR2 are SQVTM and ANQGSEA. The CDR3 protein is CSVEGGVQGEFF. The CDR3, as DNA: TGCAGCGTTGAAGGGGGTGTGCAGGGAGAGTTCTTC.

The genes are TRBV6-1 and TRBJ2-5, with D unclear. V lost 6 bases to trimming and J lost 4 bases, with 12 bases between them. Germline CDR1 and CDR2: MNHNS and SASEGT. There are 13 residues in the CDR3. CDR3 DNA: TGTGCCAGCAGCGTGACAAGAGGAGAGACCCAGTACTTC. Translating it yields CASSVTRGETQYF.

This clonotype was seen a handful of times. This chain links TRBV29-1 with TRBJ2-3; D ambiguous. V was cut by 4 bases and J by 8 bases, with 10 bases left in between. There are 11 residues in the CDR3. The germline CDR1 and CDR2 sequences are SQVTM and ANQGSEA. The CDR3, as DNA: TGCAGCGTTGTCCTGGCGCTTACGCAGTATTTT. Its translation: CSVVLALTQYF.

J is TRBJ1-5 and V is TRBV5-1; tentative D call: TRBD1 (5 bases). The CDR3 contains 14 residues. In germline, CDR1 is SGHRS, CDR2 YFSETQ. V was cut by 0 bases and J by 3 bases, with 7 bases left in between. The CDR3: CASSLAGPNQPQHF. CDR3 DNA: TGCGCCAGCAGCTTGGCGGGACCCAATCAGCCCCAGCATTTT.

This clonotype was counted many times. The chain joins TRBV3-1 to TRBJ1-1; the D gene is possibly TRBD1 (5 bases). This CDR3 contains 13 residues. The germline gives CDR1 LGHDT, CDR2 YNNKEL (reference sequence). The V end lost 1 base, the J end lost 11 bases, and 14 bases lay between the germline ends. The CDR3 nucleotides read TGTGCCAGCAGCCAAGGTGGGGGGACGGGGGCTTTCTTT. This sequence encodes CASSQGGGTGAFF.

Relative to its sample, this clonotype is medium-sized (0.01 to 0.1%). The chain's CDR3 is CAIMGGTPGDTQYF. The DNA of the CDR3 is TGTGCCATCATGGGGGGGACCCCAGGAGATACGCAGTATTTT. V usage is TRBV10-3 and J usage is TRBJ2-3; 7 nucleotides agree with TRBD2. Germline V gene sequence: CDR1 ENHRY, CDR2 SYGVKD. V lost 7 bases to trimming and J lost 5 bases; unmatched junction nucleotides: 9. This CDR3 is built from 14 residues.

The chain links TRBV6-1 to TRBJ2-2; 9 nucleotides align to TRBD2. The CDR3 has 16 residues. Germline V gives CDR1 MNHNS, CDR2 SASEGT. Unmatched junction bases numbered 13, after V lost 6 bases and J lost 8 bases. CDR3: CASRFLAGAPAGELFF. The CDR3 bases are TGTGCCAGCAGGTTCTTAGCGGGGGCTCCTGCGGGGGAGCTGTTTTTT.

This clonotype was recorded a few times. V usage is TRBV30 and J usage is TRBJ2-4; no firm D call. CDR1 GTSNPN and CDR2 SVGIG come from the germline V gene (reference sequence). Trimming took 0 bases from V and 6 from J, leaving 9 bases between them. This CDR3 has 13 amino acids. The CDR3 bases are TGTGCCTGGAGTGTAAACGGAAGAAACATTCAGTACTTC. It is translated as CAWSVNGRNIQYF. Complete variable domain (other parts from reference TRBV30 and TRBJ2-4): SQTIHQWPATLVQPVGSPLSLECTVEGTSNPNLYWYRQAAGRGLQLLFYSVGIGQISSEVPQNLSASRPQDRQFILSSKKLLLSDSGFYLCAWSVNGRNIQYFGAGTRLSVL.

Ten or more counts support this clonotype. The chain combines TRBV12-3 or TRBV12-4 with TRBJ1-1; D not resolved. CDR3 length: 13 amino acids. Deletions cut 5 bases from V and 4 bases from J, with 11 bases between. For the CDR3, the DNA is TGTGCCAGCAGTGAGGGCGCGGGCACTGAAGCTTTCTTT. This sequence encodes CASSEGAGTEAFF.

The chain joins TRBV9 to TRBJ1-2; 8 bases align to TRBD1. Germline values: CDR1 SGDLS, CDR2 YYNGEE. Trimming removed 0 bases from V and 0 bases from J; junction bases left unmatched: 7. This CDR3 comprises 17 residues. The CDR3: CASSVDEQTGANYGYTF. The CDR3 nucleotides read TGTGCCAGCAGCGTAGATGAACAGACAGGGGCTAACTATGGCTACACCTTC.

On this clonotype: The CDR3 does not end in the conserved phenylalanine or tryptophan, so this is likely a read error. No DNA is shown, since the ends of the CDR3 on it are uncertain; the CDR3 is the one TCRdb lists. The genes are TRBV5-1 and TRBJ2-3; the table calls TRBD1, which could not be checked here. The V gene's germline CDR1 is SGHRS and CDR2 YFSETQ. The CDR3 has 14 amino acids, counting both end residues. The CDR3 loop is CARRGATGKDTQEG.

The J gene is TRBJ1-3, the V gene TRBV10-3; D remains ambiguous. Between the trimmed V and J ends, which lost 7 bases and 2 bases, there was a span of 9 bases. Germline V lookup: CDR1 ENHRY, CDR2 SYGVKD. This CDR3 spans 13 amino acids. The CDR3 loop is CAIMRVTGNTIYF. The DNA of the CDR3 is TGTGCCATCATGCGGGTTACTGGAAACACCATATATTTT.

This rearrangement joins TRBV4-3 to TRBJ2-2; 10 bases map to TRBD2. The CDR3 totals 19 residues. Per germline, CDR1 LGHNA and CDR2 YSLEER. V shed 4 bases and J 2 bases; nucleotides not matched to a gene: 13. For the CDR3, the DNA is TGCGCCAGCAGCCGAACCAGGGGACTAGCGATAAGTAACACCGGGGAGCTGTTTTTT. It specifies CASSRTRGLAISNTGELFF.

By proportion, this clonotype is medium-sized. This chain links TRBV10-2 with TRBJ1-3; D uncertain. V lost 1 base to trimming and J lost 4 bases, with 8 bases between them. Germline V gene lookup returns CDR1 WSHSY and CDR2 SAAADI. This CDR3 comprises 14 residues. CDR3 coding DNA: TGCGCCAGCAGTGAGTTTTCAGGCGGAAACACCATATATTTT. Residues: CASSEFSGGNTIYF.

This clonotype was seen ten or more times. The chain is built from TRBV27 and TRBJ2-1, with D perhaps matching TRBD1 (7 bases). Trimming left V 5 bases short and J 7 bases short, with 18 bases between. CDR1 MNHEY and CDR2 SMNVEV come from the germline V gene (reference sequence). This CDR3 region has 15 residues. The CDR3 loop is CASSGGTVMRNEQFF. CDR3 bases: TGTGCCAGCAGTGGCGGGACAGTGATGCGAAATGAGCAGTTCTTC.

By share, this clonotype counts as medium-sized. The chain uses TRBV12-5 and TRBJ1-1; no reliable D call. CDR3 length equals 8 residues. Germline V CDR1 and CDR2: LGHNT, FRNRAP. For the CDR3, the DNA is TGTGCCAGCGGGCGAGCTTTCTTT. Translating it yields CASGRAFF.

Within the sample, this clonotype is medium-sized (0.01 to 0.1%). In DNA, the CDR3 is TGTGCCAGCTCGTCATACAGGGAAGAGACCCAGTACTTC. This codes for CASSSYREETQYF. V and J are TRBV18 and TRBJ2-5; D possibly corresponds to TRBD1 (6 bases). The CDR3 sequence is 13 residues long. V was shortened by 6 bases and J by 3 bases, with 11 bases between the two germline ends. Per germline, CDR1 KGHSH and CDR2 LQKENI. Complete variable domain (other parts from reference TRBV18 and TRBJ2-5): NAGVMQNPRHLVRRRGQEARLRCSPMKGHSHVYWYRQLPEEGLKFMVYLQKENIIDESGMPKERFSAEFPKEGPSILRIQQVVRGDSAAYFCASSSYREETQYFGPGTRLLVL.

In its sample, this clonotype was seen a few times. The V call is TRBV20-1, the J call TRBJ1-1, with no clear D. The V and J ends lost 5 bases and 8 bases respectively, with 12 bases between them. There are 11 residues in the CDR3. Germline V gene lookup returns CDR1 DFQATT and CDR2 SNEGSKA (reference sequence). CDR3 sequence reads: CSASLKVEAFF. In nucleotides, the CDR3 is TGCAGTGCTTCTCTTAAGGTCGAAGCTTTCTTT.

The sample holds many counts of this clonotype. The chain couples TRBV20-1 to TRBJ2-4; D gene unclear. Germline V gene data show CDR1 as DFQATT and CDR2 as SNEGSKA (reference sequence). With 4 bases removed from V and 1 base from J, the gap between germline ends came to 5 bases. The CDR3 is 12 residues long. CDR3 bases: TGCAGTGCTACCGGGGCCAAAAACATTCAGTACTTC. Protein product: CSATGAKNIQYF.

V gene TRBV7-2 combines with J gene TRBJ1-5; D remains unclear. This CDR3 is built from 17 residues. V was clipped by 0 bases and J by 4 bases, with 16 bases between them. Germline-derived CDR1 and CDR2 are SGHTA and FQGNSA. The CDR3 protein is CASSLALDPYDNQPQHF. CDR3 nucleotides: TGTGCCAGCAGCTTAGCGTTGGACCCCTATGATAATCAGCCCCAGCATTTT.

This clonotype was found many times. The V gene is TRBV6-1, the J gene TRBJ1-4; D gene ambiguous. This CDR3 is built from 14 residues. V was clipped by 2 bases and J by 8 bases, with 12 bases between them. The V gene's germline CDR1 is MNHNS and CDR2 SASEGT. CDR3 in DNA: TGTGCCAGCAGTGAATCTGGGGTGAAGGAAAAACTGTTTTTT. This encodes CASSESGVKEKLFF.